The clone carrying this T cell receptor (beta chain) occurred many times. The time point was: newly diagnosed GD, antithyroid drugs for less than 3 months. RNA isolated from PBMCs was used to make the TCR library. This entry comes from a study of regulatory T cells in long-lasting Graves disease. Assembly of TCR beta libraries relied on iRepertoire HTBI primers together with Arm-PCR of CDR3 regions. TCRdb re-derived calls from the multiplex PCR reads in MiXCR, one entry per CDR3 protein. Of about 220,000 distinct CDR3 sequences detected, around 20% appear once; the ten largest clones hold 10% to 15%. V lost 6 bases, J lost 2 bases, and 11 bases lay in between. This CDR3 has 13 residues. This sample also appeared in a second study, on T cells in Graves' hyperthyroidism and ophthalmopathy.

The clonotype was recovered from a woman aged 25 to 45 with Graves disease. V and J are TRBV12-3 or TRBV12-4 and TRBJ2-7; either TRBD1 or TRBD2 may fit D (6 bases each). The material sequenced was peripheral blood mononuclear cells (PBMCs), taken at new diagnosis, from a patient treated with antithyroid drugs. In DNA, the CDR3 is TGTGCCAGCAGCAAAAGGGGGGCCTACGAGCAGTACTTC. Amino acids: CASSKRGAYEQYF.